The 10 T cell receptor beta chains below come from one sample, sequenced in a study of T cell responses to AZD1222 COVID-19 vaccine. Sequencing used immunoSEQ multiplex PCR; TCRdb keeps in-frame clones, though not all of them. The sample holds tens of thousands of clones, over 75% seen once. Sequenced material: peripheral blood, taken on day 0 of MenACWY control vaccination. The source of these receptors is an adult in good health.

This sequence joins TRBV7-8 and TRBJ1-2; 9 nucleotides match TRBD1. Trimming took 6 bases from V and 3 from J; bases not matched to a gene: 8. From germline, CDR1 is SGHVS and CDR2 FQNEAQ. The CDR3 contains 15 residues. CDR3 protein: CASSSAGTGHYGYTF. The CDR3 nucleotides read TGTGCCAGCAGTTCTGCCGGGACAGGGCACTATGGCTACACCTTC.

The rearrangement joins TRBV6-5 to TRBJ1-3; TRBD1 aligns across 7 bases. The CDR3 extends over 15 amino acids. Germline V lookup: CDR1 MNHEY, CDR2 SVGAGI. V lost 6 bases to trimming and J lost 0 bases; unmatched junction nucleotides: 5. The CDR3 loop is CASRPGQVSGNTIYF. CDR3 coding DNA: TGTGCCAGCAGACCTGGACAGGTCTCTGGAAACACCATATATTTT.

The chain carries TRBV11-2 and TRBJ2-7; 11 positions agree with TRBD1. CDR3 length equals 14 residues. CDR1 SGHAT and CDR2 FQNNGV come from the germline V gene. V lost 4 bases and J lost 4; bases outside the gene matches: 3. The CDR3 bases are TGTGCCAGCAGCTCGGGACAGGGGGGTTACGAGCAGTACTTC. Protein product: CASSSGQGGYEQYF.

This clone was recorded only once. Other DNA sequences within the sample encode an identical CDR3. The chain joins TRBV9 to TRBJ1-2; TRBD1 matches at 9 bases. V lost 3 bases to trimming and J lost 4 bases; unmatched junction nucleotides: 1. The germline gives CDR1 SGDLS, CDR2 YYNGEE. This CDR3 is built from 13 residues. This CDR3 reads CASSEGQGYGYTF. CDR3 in DNA: TGTGCCAGCAGCGAGGGACAGGGCTATGGCTACACCTTC.

The chain couples TRBV25-1 to TRBJ2-1; TRBD1 might be the D (6 bases). Germline V lookup: CDR1 MGHDK, CDR2 SYGVNS. Trimming shortened V by 4 bases and J by 3 bases, and 10 bases separated the two germline ends. The CDR3 contains 14 residues. The CDR3, as DNA: TGTGCCAGCAGTGGCCGGGACAACTACAATGAGCAGTTCTTC. It translates to CASSGRDNYNEQFF.

The rearrangement joins TRBV12-3 or TRBV12-4 to TRBJ2-1, with D uncertain. Trimming removed 6 bases at V and 10 bases at J, with 10 bases between. The CDR3 extends over 11 amino acids. CDR3 residues: CASSFRFEQFF. CDR3 in DNA: TGTGCCAGCAGCTTCCGATTCGAGCAGTTCTTC.

V gene TRBV19 combines with J gene TRBJ1-5; tentative D call: TRBD1 (5 bases). CDR1 LNHDA and CDR2 SQIVND come from the germline V gene (reference sequence). Trimming took 6 bases from V and 1 from J, leaving 16 bases between them. There are 16 residues in the CDR3. CDR3 sequence: CASSPMRGRSNQPQHF. CDR3 bases: TGTGCCAGTAGCCCTATGCGGGGGAGAAGCAATCAGCCCCAGCATTTT. The full variable domain, its missing parts supplied by reference TRBV19 and TRBJ1-5, is DGGITQSPKYLFRKEGQNVTLSCEQNLNHDAMYWYRQDPGQGLRLIYYSQIVNDFQKGDIAEGYSVSREKKESFPLTVTSAQKNPTAFYLCASSPMRGRSNQPQHFGDGTRLSIL.

The count of this clone is one. The genes are TRBV7-2 and TRBJ2-6; D is perhaps TRBD2 (5 bases). Trimming took 5 bases from V and 4 from J, leaving 18 bases between them. Germline V gene lookup returns CDR1 SGHTA and CDR2 FQGNSA. This CDR3 has 17 amino acids. The CDR3 here is CASSHDGVLGGANVLTF. CDR3 DNA: TGTGCCAGCAGCCACGACGGGGTTCTGGGAGGGGCCAACGTCCTGACTTTC. The whole variable domain, filled in from reference TRBV7-2 and TRBJ2-6, reads GAGVSQSPSNKVTEKGKDVELRCDPISGHTALYWYRQSLGQGLEFLIYFQGNSAPDKSGLPSDRFSAERTGGSVSTLTIQRTQQEDSAVYLCASSHDGVLGGANVLTFGAGSRLTVL.

The chain has TRBV7-2 and TRBJ2-5; TRBD2 is a possible D gene (6 bases). The V gene's germline CDR1 is SGHTA and CDR2 FQGNSA. This CDR3 region has 18 residues. V was trimmed by 1 base and J by 6 bases, leaving 24 bases between them. For the CDR3, the DNA is TGTGCCAGCAGCTTAGGTCGCAGGATAGCGGATCGTTCGAAGACCCAGTACTTC. Translation gives CASSLGRRIADRSKTQYF.

The chain links TRBV28 to TRBJ2-3, with TRBD2 matching 10 bases. V was clipped by 5 bases and J by 8 bases; unmatched bases: 7. This CDR3 has 14 amino acids. Germline V CDR1 and CDR2: MDHEN, SYDVKM. The CDR3 here is CASSTGTSVVTQYF. CDR3 bases: TGTGCCAGCAGTACCGGGACTAGCGTGGTTACGCAGTATTTT.